The 21 T cell receptor beta chains listed next were all sequenced from one sample in a study of blood T cell repertoires in COVID-19. The repertoire was sequenced with immunoSEQ multiplex PCR; TCRdb's copy has only in-frame clones and lacks some. Here the sample spans 90,000 to 95,000 clones, around 89% being singletons. Sequencing used peripheral blood. These receptors all come from a woman older than 75 with active COVID-19.

The chain combines TRBV7-9 with TRBJ2-1; D gene ambiguous. The V gene lost 5 bases and the J gene lost 0 bases, with 11 bases spanning the gap. Germline lookup yields CDR1 SEHNR and CDR2 FQNEAQ (reference sequence). CDR3 size: 15 residues. In DNA, the CDR3 is TGTGCCAGCAGCCCTCGACTGACCTCCTACAATGAGCAGTTCTTC. This translates into CASSPRLTSYNEQFF. Full variable domain (rest looked up from reference TRBV7-9 and TRBJ2-1): DTGVSQNPRHKITKRGQNVTFRCDPISEHNRLYWYRQTLGQGPEFLTYFQNEAQLEKSRLLSDRFSAERPKGSFSTLEIQRTEQGDSAMYLCASSPRLTSYNEQFFGPGTRLTVL.

CDR3 amino acids: CASSLSDSGSYEQYF. For the CDR3, the DNA is TGCGCCAGCAGCTTGTCAGATAGCGGGAGTTACGAGCAGTACTTC. The gene calls are TRBV5-1 and TRBJ2-7; 9 nucleotides match TRBD2. After removal of 1 base from V and 4 bases from J, the junction contained 6 bases not matched to a gene. Germline CDR1 is SGHRS and CDR2 is YFSETQ. CDR3 length equals 15 residues.

This chain connects TRBV12-5 to TRBJ2-1; 12 nucleotides line up with TRBD2. Per the germline V gene, CDR1 is LGHNT and CDR2 is FRNRAP. The CDR3 spans 16 residues. With 6 bases clipped from V and 6 bases from J, the junction kept 9 bases outside the gene matches. In DNA, the CDR3 is TGTGCTAGTGGGCGGACTAGCGGGAATACGGGCAATGAGCAGTTCTTC. Its protein product is CASGRTSGNTGNEQFF.

This sequence joins TRBV7-8 and TRBJ2-7; D is perhaps TRBD1 (6 bases). The V end lost 3 bases, the J end lost 4 bases, and 10 bases lay between the germline ends. The germline CDR1 and CDR2 sequences are SGHVS and FQNEAQ. CDR3 length equals 13 residues. The CDR3 nucleotides read TGTGCCAGCAGCTTTGGACAGATGTACGAGCAGTACTTC. It yields the protein CASSFGQMYEQYF.

The genes are TRBV18 and TRBJ1-4; D ambiguous. Trimming took 5 bases from V and 7 from J, leaving 8 bases between them. The CDR3 covers 12 residues. Germline values: CDR1 KGHSH, CDR2 LQKENI. The DNA for the CDR3 is TGTGCCAGCTCAGTATCCGGTGAAAAACTGTTTTTT. Its protein product is CASSVSGEKLFF.

The V and J genes are TRBV27 and TRBJ1-2; the D is unclear. Germline assignment: CDR1 MNHEY and CDR2 SMNVEV (reference sequence). This CDR3 contains 13 residues. The V end was cut by 6 bases, the J end by 8 bases, with 16 bases between. DNA for the CDR3: TGTGCCAGCAGCCCAACGACCGGGTTAGGCTACACCTTC. It is translated as CASSPTTGLGYTF.

About this clone: Mismatch with germline at one junction end may stem from a read error. The rearrangement uses TRBV7-7 and TRBJ2-1, with 10 bases lining up with TRBD2. The CDR3 consists of 15 residues. Germline loops: CDR1 SSHAT, CDR2 FNYEAQ (reference sequence). The CDR3 loop reads CASSSSSGRAAEQFF. The CDR3 coding sequence is TGTGCTAGCAGCTCCTCCAGCGGGAGGGCCGCTGAGCAGTTCTTC. Full variable domain (outside the CDR3, taken from reference TRBV7-7 and TRBJ2-1): GAGVSQSPRYKVTKRGQDVTLRCDPISSHATLYWYQQALGQGPEFLTYFNYEAQPDKSGLPSDRFSAERPEGSISTLTIQRTEQRDSAMYRCASSSSSGRAAEQFFGPGTRLTVL.

This sequence joins TRBV7-2 and TRBJ2-3, with 12 nucleotides matching TRBD2. The germline V gene has CDR1 SGHTA and CDR2 FQGNSA. The junction had 1 base not matched to a gene; V was cut back by 4 bases and J by 2 bases. The length of the CDR3 is 15 residues. The DNA of the CDR3 is TGTGCCAGCAGCTGGACTAGCGGGAACACAGATACGCAGTATTTT. Amino acid sequence: CASSWTSGNTDTQYF.

The chain's CDR3 is CASSGGTSGGHANTGELFF. The CDR3 coding sequence is TGTGCCAGCAGTGGGGGGACTAGCGGGGGACACGCGAACACCGGGGAGCTGTTTTTT. The chain has TRBV28 and TRBJ2-2; 14 positions agree with TRBD2. This CDR3 has 19 amino acids. V gave up 5 bases and J gave up 0 bases; unmatched junction bases: 8. From germline, CDR1 is MDHEN and CDR2 SYDVKM.

The gene calls are TRBV7-9 and TRBJ2-7, with TRBD1 as a possible D gene (6 bases). The CDR3 is made up of 18 amino acids. CDR1 and CDR2 (germline): SEHNR, FQNEAQ (reference sequence). Trimming left V 5 bases short and J 2 bases short, with 25 bases between. The CDR3 loop reads CASSRPRQEGGSPYEQYF. The CDR3 coding sequence is TGTGCCAGCAGCCGGCCACGACAGGAAGGGGGTTCCCCCTACGAGCAGTACTTC.

This clone was found once. The CDR3 region has the DNA TGCGCCAGCAGACCCGCCGACACCCACGAGCAGTACTTC. It codes for CASRPADTHEQYF. The chain carries TRBV10-2 and TRBJ2-7, with no clear D. CDR3 length: 13 residues. Germline V gives CDR1 WSHSY, CDR2 SAAADI. The germline V and J ends were trimmed by 6 bases and 5 bases, with 14 bases remaining between them.

CDR3 nucleotide sequence: TGTGCCCTCCGGGACTCTGGGGCCAACGTCCTGACTTTC. Its translation is CALRDSGANVLTF. The chain joins TRBV27 to TRBJ2-6; D perhaps matches TRBD2 (5 bases). The CDR3 runs to 13 residues. Germline lookup yields CDR1 MNHEY and CDR2 SMNVEV (reference sequence). The V gene lost 11 bases and the J gene lost 0 bases, with 8 bases spanning the gap.

This clone showed up just once. The chain joins TRBV7-2 to TRBJ2-1; TRBD2 agrees at 8 bases. V lost 3 bases, J lost 10 bases, and 5 bases stayed unmatched. The CDR3 sequence is 13 residues long. Germline CDR1 is SGHTA and CDR2 is FQGNSA. The CDR3 loop is CASSLQLAEEQFF. CDR3 sequence (DNA): TGTGCCAGCAGCTTGCAACTAGCGGAGGAGCAGTTCTTC.

Only one count was recorded for this clone. This chain connects TRBV28 to TRBJ2-6; 14 bases are shared with TRBD2. The CDR3 runs to 17 residues. Unmatched junction bases numbered 4, after V lost 5 bases and J lost 4 bases. Germline V lookup: CDR1 MDHEN, CDR2 SYDVKM. The CDR3 spells CASSRLAGGSGANVLTF. DNA of the CDR3: TGTGCCAGCAGTAGACTAGCGGGAGGGTCAGGGGCCAACGTCCTGACTTTC.

The chain employs TRBV7-2 and TRBJ2-1; 12 positions agree with TRBD2. Germline V gene lookup returns CDR1 SGHTA and CDR2 FQGNSA. The ends lost 10 bases at V and 7 bases at J; junction bases unmatched: 11. The CDR3 is made up of 15 amino acids. CDR3 sequence: CATLARTSGANEQFF. In DNA, the CDR3 is TGTGCCACCCTCGCCAGGACTAGCGGGGCAAATGAGCAGTTCTTC.

The chain carries TRBV11-2 and TRBJ2-1, with no clear D. Germline CDR1 is SGHAT and CDR2 is FQNNGV. The CDR3 consists of 13 residues. Trimming took 0 bases from V and 8 from J, leaving 8 bases between them. For the CDR3, the DNA is TGTGCCAGCAGCTTAGAGAGGTGGGATGAGCAGTTCTTC. Amino acids: CASSLERWDEQFF.

The table lists this clone with a count of one. Written as DNA, the CDR3 is TGTGCCACCAGCAGGAGGACAGGCCCGAGGACCGGGGAGCTGTTTTTT. It is translated as CATSRRTGPRTGELFF. V gene TRBV15 combines with J gene TRBJ2-2; 7 nucleotides align to TRBD1. The CDR3 is made up of 16 amino acids. Germline assignment: CDR1 LNHNV and CDR2 YYDKDF (reference sequence). V shed 3 bases and J 5 bases; nucleotides not matched to a gene: 9.

The V call is TRBV5-1, the J call TRBJ2-5; 9 bases match TRBD1. V lost 4 bases, J lost 2 bases, and 3 bases stayed unmatched. CDR3 length equals 14 residues. Germline CDR1 SGHRS, CDR2 YFSETQ. CDR3 in DNA: TGCGCCAGCAGCCCCGGGACAGGGCAAGAGACCCAGTACTTC. It translates to CASSPGTGQETQYF.

V is TRBV7-2 and J is TRBJ2-7, with D uncertain. Germline V gives CDR1 SGHTA, CDR2 FQGNSA. The CDR3 sequence is 13 residues long. V lost 3 bases and J 0 bases, leaving 6 bases between the germline ends. CDR3 loop: CASSLADSYEQYF. In nucleotides, the CDR3 is TGTGCCAGCAGCTTGGCGGACTCCTACGAGCAGTACTTC.

The V gene is TRBV4-1, the J gene TRBJ2-7; TRBD2 matches 9 bases. The CDR3 loop spans 15 amino acids. J lost 1 base, V lost 1 base, and 2 bases had no gene match. Germline-derived CDR1 and CDR2 are MGHRA and YSYEKL. DNA for the CDR3: TGCGCCAGCAGCCAAGGAGCGGGAGGTTCCTACGAGCAGTACTTC. Its protein product is CASSQGAGGSYEQYF.

The chain carries TRBV28 and TRBJ2-1; tentatively, D is TRBD1 (7 bases). This CDR3 region has 14 residues. Per the germline V gene, CDR1 is MDHEN and CDR2 is SYDVKM. V was trimmed by 7 bases and J by 3 bases, leaving 13 bases between them. CDR3 in amino acids: CASTPGGLYNEQFF. The DNA of the CDR3 is TGTGCCAGCACCCCAGGGGGGCTCTACAATGAGCAGTTCTTC.